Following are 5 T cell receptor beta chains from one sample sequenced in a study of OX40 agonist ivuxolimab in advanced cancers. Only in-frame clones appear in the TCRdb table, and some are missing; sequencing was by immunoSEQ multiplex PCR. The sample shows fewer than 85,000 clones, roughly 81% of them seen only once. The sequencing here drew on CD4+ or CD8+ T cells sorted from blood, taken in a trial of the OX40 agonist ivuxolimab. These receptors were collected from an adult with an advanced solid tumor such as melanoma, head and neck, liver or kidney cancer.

The CDR3 nucleotides read TGTGCCAGCAGTGTGGACGGCAACTTCGATGAAAAACTGTTTTTT. This gives the protein CASSVDGNFDEKLFF. The chain has TRBV6-1 and TRBJ1-4; D remains ambiguous. The CDR3 is 15 amino acids. Germline V gene lookup returns CDR1 MNHNS and CDR2 SASEGT. Trimming removed 4 bases from V and 6 bases from J, with 15 bases in between.

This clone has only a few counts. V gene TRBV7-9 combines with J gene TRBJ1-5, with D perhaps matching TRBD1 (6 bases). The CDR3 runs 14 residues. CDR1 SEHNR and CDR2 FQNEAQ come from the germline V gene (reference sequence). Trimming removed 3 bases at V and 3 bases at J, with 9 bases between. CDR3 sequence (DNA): TGTGCCAGCAGCTTCGGACAGCCCAATCAGCCCCAGCATTTT. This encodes CASSFGQPNQPQHF.

This CDR3 reads CAWSDQGANTEAFF. The CDR3 DNA is TGTGCCTGGAGTGATCAGGGCGCGAACACTGAAGCTTTCTTT. V is TRBV30 and J is TRBJ1-1; possibly TRBD1 for D (5 bases). This CDR3 region has 14 residues. V lost 1 base and J 1 base, leaving 10 bases between the germline ends. Germline-derived CDR1 and CDR2 are GTSNPN and SVGIG (reference sequence).

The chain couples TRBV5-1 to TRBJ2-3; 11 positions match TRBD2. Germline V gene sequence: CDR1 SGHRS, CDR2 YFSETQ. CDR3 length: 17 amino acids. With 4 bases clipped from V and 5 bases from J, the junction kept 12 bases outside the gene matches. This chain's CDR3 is CASSAVILAGGRDTQYF. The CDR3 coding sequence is TGCGCCAGCAGCGCCGTGATATTAGCGGGAGGGCGAGATACGCAGTATTTT.

The CDR3, as DNA: TGTGCCAGCAGTTCCCAACTAGCGGGGGGTGAAGAGCAGTACTTC. It yields the protein CASSSQLAGGEEQYF. This sequence joins TRBV6-6 and TRBJ2-7; 12 bases fit TRBD2. Trimming took 4 bases from V and 7 from J; bases not matched to a gene: 8. Germline V gives CDR1 MNHNY, CDR2 SVGAGI (reference sequence). CDR3 size: 15 residues.